The sequence of this TCR beta chain was determined in a study of blood T cell repertoires in COVID-19. This clone has more than one count but fewer than ten. CDR3 length: 16 residues. V gave up 7 bases and J gave up 5 bases, with 20 bases separating them. Per germline, CDR1 SNHLY and CDR2 FYNNEI. Some clones are missing from TCRdb's copy, which holds only in-frame ones; the method was immunoSEQ multiplex PCR. The sample holds 30,000 or so clones, about 80% seen once. This sequence originates from a man over 45 with acute or convalescent COVID-19. Material: peripheral blood. V usage is TRBV2 and J usage is TRBJ2-2, with a weak D call TRBD1 (5 bases). In DNA, the CDR3 is TGTGCCAGCATCCAGGGCGGCCTAGTGAAGACCGGGGAGCTGTTTTTT. It specifies CASIQGGLVKTGELFF.